Presented here are 7 T cell receptor beta chains from one specimen sequenced in a study of breast tumors, draining lymph nodes, adjacent tissues. TCRdb independently ran MiXCR on the multiplex PCR reads; one entry per CDR3 protein. The sample records 120,000 to 150,000 distinct CDR3 sequences, 32% being singletons. Axillary draining lymph nodes of breast cancer patients supplied the node samples. The sequencing input was axillary lymph node tissue. The receptor set was obtained from a female donor with breast cancer. Some clones in this sample may be carry-over from other donors' samples.

This clonotype was observed at least ten times. The rearrangement links TRBV28 to TRBJ2-1, with 15 nucleotides matching TRBD2. V trimming: 8 bases; J trimming: 6 bases; junction bases outside the gene matches: 5. CDR1 and CDR2 (germline): MDHEN, SYDVKM. The CDR3 length is 15 residues. CDR3 in DNA: TGTGCCAGCGCGGGACTAGCGGGGGGAAGCAATGAGCAGTTCTTC. Translating it yields CASAGLAGGSNEQFF.

A single count supports this clonotype. The gene calls are TRBV20-1 and TRBJ1-1, with TRBD1 matching over 9 bases. V shed 6 bases, J shed 4 bases, and the junction held 9 bases outside the gene matches. The CDR3 is made up of 14 amino acids. Germline loops: CDR1 DFQATT, CDR2 SNEGSKA (reference sequence). DNA for the CDR3: TGCAGTGCAACCGGGACAGGGTTGTCCACTGAAGCTTTCTTT. Amino acids: CSATGTGLSTEAFF.

This clonotype was seen repeatedly, ten times or more. The genes are TRBV18 and TRBJ1-4, with D unclear. V dropped 1 base and J dropped 3 bases, with 6 bases sitting between them. This CDR3 spans 14 amino acids. The germline CDR1 and CDR2 sequences are KGHSH and LQKENI. In DNA, the CDR3 is TGTGCCAGCTCACCACGGCAGCCTAATGAAAAACTGTTTTTT. Protein: CASSPRQPNEKLFF.

On this clonotype: A single base separates this from a much larger clone, so it may be a read error. This rearrangement joins TRBV11-2 to TRBJ2-1, with D perhaps TRBD1 or TRBD2 (6 bases each). CDR3 length equals 18 residues. CDR1 is SGHAT and CDR2 is FQNNGV in the germline V gene. Here the CDR3 reads CASSLTVGAGGLYNERFF. CDR3 coding DNA: TGTGCCAGCAGCTTAACGGTGGGGGCTGGGGGACTCTACAATGAGCGGTTCTTC.

The chain links TRBV13 to TRBJ2-3, with D possibly being TRBD1 (5 bases). This CDR3 has 13 amino acids. V was trimmed by 0 bases and J by 11 bases, leaving 12 bases between them. Germline V CDR1 and CDR2: PRHDT, FYEKMQ (reference sequence). This CDR3 is CASSLGDSNEQYF. The CDR3 DNA sequence: TGTGCCAGCAGCTTAGGCGACAGCAATGAGCAGTATTTT.

The chain joins TRBV5-4 to TRBJ2-7; TRBD2 agrees at 12 bases. CDR1 is SGHNT and CDR2 is YYREEE in the germline V gene (reference sequence). The junction had 3 bases not matched to a gene; V was cut back by 4 bases and J by 4 bases. The CDR3 is made up of 14 amino acids. CDR3 DNA: TGTGCCAGCAGCCCCGGGACTAGCGGGTACGAGCAGTACGTC. It codes for CASSPGTSGYEQYV.

As regards this clonotype: One end of the junction fails to match germline, which may point to a read error. This rearrangement joins TRBV12-3 or TRBV12-4 to TRBJ1-1; D is undetermined. The CDR3 contains 13 residues. The CDR3 loop reads CASIQPGVSEAFF. In DNA form, the CDR3 reads TGTGCCAGTATACAGCCCGGGGTATCTGAAGCCTTCTTT.